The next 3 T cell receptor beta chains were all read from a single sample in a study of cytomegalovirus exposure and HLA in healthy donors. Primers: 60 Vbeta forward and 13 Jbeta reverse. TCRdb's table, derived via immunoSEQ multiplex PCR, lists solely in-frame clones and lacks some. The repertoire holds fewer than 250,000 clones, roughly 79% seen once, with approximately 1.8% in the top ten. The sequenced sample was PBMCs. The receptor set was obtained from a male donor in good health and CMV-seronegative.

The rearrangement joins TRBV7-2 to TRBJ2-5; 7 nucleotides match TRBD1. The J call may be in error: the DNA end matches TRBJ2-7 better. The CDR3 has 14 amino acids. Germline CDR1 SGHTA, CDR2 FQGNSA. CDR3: CASRADRQTYEQYF. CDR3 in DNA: TGTGCCAGCAGGGCGGACAGGCAGACCTACGAGCAGTACTTC.

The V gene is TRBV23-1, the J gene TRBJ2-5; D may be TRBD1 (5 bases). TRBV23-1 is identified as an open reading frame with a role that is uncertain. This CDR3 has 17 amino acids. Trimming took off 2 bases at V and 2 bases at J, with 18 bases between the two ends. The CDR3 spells CASSQIVSDIFQETQYF. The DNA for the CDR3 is TGCGCCAGCAGTCAAATTGTGTCGGACATCTTTCAAGAGACCCAGTACTTC.

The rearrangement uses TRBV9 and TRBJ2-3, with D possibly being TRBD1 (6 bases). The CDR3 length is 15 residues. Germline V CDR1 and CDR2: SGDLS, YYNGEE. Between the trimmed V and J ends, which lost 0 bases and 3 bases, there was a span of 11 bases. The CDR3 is CASSVDGRGTDTQYF. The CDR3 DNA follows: TGTGCCAGCAGCGTAGATGGCAGGGGAACAGATACGCAGTATTTT.